This section outlines one T cell receptor (beta chain) sequence together with its context. What it binds is unknown. The data originate from a study of Ad26.COV2.S vaccination and SARS-CoV-2 variants. Study information: The donor participated in the COV1001 trial, in its Ad26.COV2.S arm. The study's findings and limits: Quantification of TCR breadth and depth may have yielded underestimates of total T cell responses. Once vaccination had occurred, spike-specific CD8+ and CD4+ T cell responses reportedly showed substantial breadth. Vaccine recipients surpassed placebo recipients in spike-specific TCR breadth.

The repertoire was sequenced with immunoSEQ multiplex PCR; TCRdb's copy has only in-frame clones and lacks some. The sample lists about 680,000 clones; more than 80% were seen once. The sample's treatment: some 20 received Ad26.COV2.S at low or high dose, single or two shots; several received placebo; per-sample allocation not given. Day 63 after the first injection of vaccine or placebo was the sampling time. This receptor was identified in a person aged 18-65 years who received the Ad26.COV2.S COVID-19 vaccine or a placebo. The material was peripheral blood, obtained in a trial of Ad26.COV2.S vaccine versus placebo.

The CDR3 nucleotides read TGTGCCAGCAAACGAGCCGGGACAGGGGCCTATGGCTACACCTTC. Translation: CASKRAGTGAYGYTF. The chain is built from TRBV6-5 and TRBJ1-2; TRBD1 aligns across 10 bases. Germline V gene sequence: CDR1 MNHEY, CDR2 SVGAGI. V trimming: 7 bases; J trimming: 4 bases; junction bases outside the gene matches: 9. The CDR3 spans 15 residues.